This T cell receptor (beta chain) was documented in a study of regulatory T cells in long-lasting Graves disease. Library construction for TCR beta used iRepertoire HTBI primers and Arm-PCR of CDR3 regions. TCRdb re-called the multiplex PCR reads with MiXCR, one entry per CDR3 protein. The table lists roughly 500,000 distinct CDR3 sequences, approximately 12% of them singletons, with around 9.3% in the top ten. Time point here: newly diagnosed GD, antithyroid drugs for less than 3 months. After RNA was extracted from PBMCs, the TCR library was made from it. American Thyroid Association guidelines served as the basis for diagnosing Graves' disease. The sample also formed part of further work on T cells in Graves' hyperthyroidism and ophthalmopathy.

This sequence was found in a woman aged 25 to 39 with Graves disease. The sample was peripheral blood mononuclear cells (PBMCs), taken at new diagnosis, from a patient treated with antithyroid drugs.

CDR3: CASSQERENEQFF. Here the CDR3 DNA reads TGTGCCAGCAGCCAAGAGCGGGAGAATGAGCAGTTCTTC. The chain combines TRBV4-2 with TRBJ2-1, with 7 bases aligning to TRBD2. Germline CDR1 LGHNA, CDR2 YNFKEQ. The CDR3 consists of 13 residues. The ends lost 0 bases at V and 7 bases at J; junction bases unmatched: 0.